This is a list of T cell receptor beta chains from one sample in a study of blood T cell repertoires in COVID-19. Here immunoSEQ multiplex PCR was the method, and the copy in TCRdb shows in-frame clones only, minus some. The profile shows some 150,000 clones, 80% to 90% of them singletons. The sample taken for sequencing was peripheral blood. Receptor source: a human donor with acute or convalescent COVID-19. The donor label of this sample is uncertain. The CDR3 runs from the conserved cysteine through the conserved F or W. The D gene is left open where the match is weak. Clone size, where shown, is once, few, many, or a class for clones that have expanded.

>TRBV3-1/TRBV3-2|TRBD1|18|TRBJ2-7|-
TGTGCCAGCAGCCAACTCCTCCCCGGGACAGCCAAAACGTACGAGCAGTACTTC
CASSQLLPGTAKTYEQYF
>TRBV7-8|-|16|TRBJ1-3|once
TGTGCCAGCAGCTCTCAACTTCAGGGTTTTGGAAACACCATATATTTT
CASSSQLQGFGNTIYF
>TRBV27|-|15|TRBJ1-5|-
TGTGCCAGCAGTTCGGGAGATGGGGGCAATCAGCCCCAGCATTTT
CASSSGDGGNQPQHF
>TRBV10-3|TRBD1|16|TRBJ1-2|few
TGTGCCATCAGTGACCCTCGGGACAGTTGGGACTATGGCTACACCTTC
CAISDPRDSWDYGYTF
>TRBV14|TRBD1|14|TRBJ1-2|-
TGTGCCAGCAGCCAAAGGGGGCGCCTCTATGGCTACACCTTC
CASSQRGRLYGYTF
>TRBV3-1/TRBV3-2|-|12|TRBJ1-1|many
TGTGCCAGCAGCCCCGAGGGCACTGAAGCTTTCTTT
CASSPEGTEAFF
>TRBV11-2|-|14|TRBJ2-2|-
TGTGCCAGCAGCAAAGACAGGAACACCGGGGAGCTGTTTTTT
CASSKDRNTGELFF
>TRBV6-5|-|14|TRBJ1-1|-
TGTGCCAGCAGTTACTCGAAGGGGCGCACTGAAGCTTTCTTT
CASSYSKGRTEAFF
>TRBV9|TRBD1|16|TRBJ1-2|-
TGTGCCAGCAGCGTCCTCCGGGACAGGGCCAACTATGGCTACACCTTC
CASSVLRDRANYGYTF
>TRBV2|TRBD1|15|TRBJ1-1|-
TGTGCCAGCAGGCCGACAGGGCGTGAAAACACTGAAGCTTTCTTT
CASRPTGRENTEAFF
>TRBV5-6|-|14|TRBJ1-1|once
TGTGCCAGCAGATATAGGGGTGGAAACACTGAAGCTTTCTTT
CASRYRGGNTEAFF
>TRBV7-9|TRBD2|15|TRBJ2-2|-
TGTGCCAGCAGGTCCACTAGCGGCTGGGCCGGGGAGCTGTTTTTT
CASRSTSGWAGELFF
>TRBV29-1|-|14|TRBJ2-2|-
TGCAGCGTTAGGACACTCGCGAACACCGGGGAGCTGTTTTTT
CSVRTLANTGELFF
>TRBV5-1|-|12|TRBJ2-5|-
TGCGCCAGCAGCTTGGCCCAGGAGACCCAGTACTTC
CASSLAQETQYF
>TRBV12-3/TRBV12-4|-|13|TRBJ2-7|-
TGTGCCAGCAGTTTGGGGGCCCACTACGAGCAGTACTTC
CASSLGAHYEQYF
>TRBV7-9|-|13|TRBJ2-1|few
TGTGCCAGCAGCTCATGGGCCCACAATGAGCAGTTCTTC
CASSSWAHNEQFF
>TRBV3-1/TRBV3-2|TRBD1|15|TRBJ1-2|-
TGTGCCAGCAGCTCCCGGGGGACAGGGGGCTCTGGCTACACCTTC
CASSSRGTGGSGYTF
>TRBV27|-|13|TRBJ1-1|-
TGTGCCAGCAGTTTTAGGGAGGACACTGAAGCTTTCTTT
CASSFREDTEAFF
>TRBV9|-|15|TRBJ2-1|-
TGTGCCAGCAGCGTAGACAGGGTTGCCTACAATGAGCAGTTCTTC
CASSVDRVAYNEQFF
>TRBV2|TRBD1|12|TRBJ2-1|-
TGTGCCACCAAACAGGGGCGGGATGAGCAGTTCTTC
CATKQGRDEQFF
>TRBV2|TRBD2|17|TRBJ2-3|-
TGTGCCAGCAGTGCCGGCCTGACTAGCGGGCACACAGATACGCAGTATTTT
CASSAGLTSGHTDTQYF
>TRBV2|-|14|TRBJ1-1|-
TGTGCCACCAAATTCGGACAGAAAAACACTGAAGCTTTCTTT
CATKFGQKNTEAFF
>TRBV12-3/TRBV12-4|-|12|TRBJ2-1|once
TGTGCCAGCAGCCAATTAAGCAGGGAGCAGTTCTTC
CASSQLSREQFF
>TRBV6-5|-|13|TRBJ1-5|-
TGTGCCAGCTCTCAGGGAAGCAATCAGCCCCAGCATTTT
CASSQGSNQPQHF
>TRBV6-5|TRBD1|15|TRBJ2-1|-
TGTGCCAGCAGTTCCCACAGGGGGCCCTACAATGAGCAGTTCTTC
CASSSHRGPYNEQFF
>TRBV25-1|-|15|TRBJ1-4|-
TGTGCCAGCAGTACCCCCGGGGGGGGGAAGGAAAAACTGTTTTTT
CASSTPGGGKEKLFF
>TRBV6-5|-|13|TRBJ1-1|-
TGTGCCAGCAGTACTGTAGGGAGCACTGAAGCTTTCTTT
CASSTVGSTEAFF
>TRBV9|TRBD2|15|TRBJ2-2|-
TGTGCCAGCAGCGTAGAGGGAGGGAGGACCGGGGAGCTGTTTTTT
CASSVEGGRTGELFF
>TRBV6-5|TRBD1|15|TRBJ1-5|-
TGTGCCAGCAGACTGGACAGGGGGAAGAATCAGCCCCAGCATTTT
CASRLDRGKNQPQHF
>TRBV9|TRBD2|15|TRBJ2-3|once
TGTGCCAGCAGCGTAGTTAGCGGGGGTCCCGATACGCAGTATTTT
CASSVVSGGPDTQYF
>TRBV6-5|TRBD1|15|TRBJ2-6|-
TGTGCCAGCAGTCCCGGACAGGCCGGGGCCAACGTCCTGACTTTC
CASSPGQAGANVLTF
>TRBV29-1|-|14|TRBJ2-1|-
TGCAGCGTTGAAGAGGGCCACGACTACAATGAGCAGTTCTTC
CSVEEGHDYNEQFF
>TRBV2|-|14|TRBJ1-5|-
TGTGCCAGCAGTGATTATGCGGGGAGTCAGCCCCAGCATTTT
CASSDYAGSQPQHF
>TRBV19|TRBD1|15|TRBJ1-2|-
TGTGCCAGTAGTCCTACAGGGGGCGAAGGGTATGGCTACACCTTC
CASSPTGGEGYGYTF
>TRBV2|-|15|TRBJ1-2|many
TGTGCCAGCAGTGGGAGCCTGGACAGTCGGTATGGCTACACCTTC
CASSGSLDSRYGYTF
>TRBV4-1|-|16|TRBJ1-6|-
TGCGCCAGCAGCCAAGGAGGGAGCTCCTATAATTCACCCCTCCACTTT
CASSQGGSSYNSPLHF
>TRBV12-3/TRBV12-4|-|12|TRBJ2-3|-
TGTGCCAGCAGTTTTCAGTCTGGTACGCAGTATTTT
CASSFQSGTQYF
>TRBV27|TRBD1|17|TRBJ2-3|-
TGTGCCAGCAGTTTATACTACCGGACAGGTGAAGCAGATACGCAGTATTTT
CASSLYYRTGEADTQYF
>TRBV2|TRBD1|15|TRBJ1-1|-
TGTGCCAGCAGTGGGGCAGGGGGCGCGAACACTGAAGCTTTCTTT
CASSGAGGANTEAFF
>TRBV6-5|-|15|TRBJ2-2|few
TGTGCCAGCACCCACCAGGCCGACCGGGGCGGGGAGCTGTTTTTT
CASTHQADRGGELFF
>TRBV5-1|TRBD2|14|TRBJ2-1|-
TGCGCCAGCAGCGTAGCGGGGGAAGGCAATGAGCAGTTCTTC
CASSVAGEGNEQFF
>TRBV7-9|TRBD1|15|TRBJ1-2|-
TGTGCCAGCAGCCAGGCCCAGGGGGGAAACTATGGCTACACCTTC
CASSQAQGGNYGYTF
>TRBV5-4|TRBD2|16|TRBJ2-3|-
TGTGCCAGCAGCTTGCAGGCGGCGGGGGTGACAGATACGCAGTATTTT
CASSLQAAGVTDTQYF
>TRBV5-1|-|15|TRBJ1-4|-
TGCGCCAGCAGCTTCAGTTCAAGGCCGGGTGAAAAACTGTTTTTT
CASSFSSRPGEKLFF
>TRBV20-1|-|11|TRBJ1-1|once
TGCAGTGCCCTTGACTCCGTTGAAGCTTTCTTT
CSALDSVEAFF
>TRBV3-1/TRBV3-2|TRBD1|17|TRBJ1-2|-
TGTGCCAGCAGCCAGACCAACTCCGGGACAGGGGGACTTGGCTACACCTTC
CASSQTNSGTGGLGYTF
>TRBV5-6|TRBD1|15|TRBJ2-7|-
TGTGCCAGCAGTCCCACCGGGACAGGGGGTGGCGAGCAGTACTTC
CASSPTGTGGGEQYF
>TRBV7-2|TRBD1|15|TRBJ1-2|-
TGTGCCAGCAGCTCCTCGGACAGGGGGCTTGGAGGCTACACCTTC
CASSSSDRGLGGYTF
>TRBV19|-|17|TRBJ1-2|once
TGTGCCAGCGTTCACCCGGCAGGGCAAGAAGGGAACTATGGCTACACCTTC
CASVHPAGQEGNYGYTF
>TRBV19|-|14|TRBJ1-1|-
TGTGCCAGTAGTATCCCAAGCTTGAACACTGAAGCTTTCTTT
CASSIPSLNTEAFF
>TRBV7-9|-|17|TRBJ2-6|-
TGTGCCAGCAGCCCGATATCAGACAGGAGGGGGGCCAACGTCCTGACTTTC
CASSPISDRRGANVLTF
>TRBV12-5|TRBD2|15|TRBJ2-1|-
TGTGCTAGTGGCTCCGGGACTAGCGGGGCGGGTGAGCAGTTCTTC
CASGSGTSGAGEQFF
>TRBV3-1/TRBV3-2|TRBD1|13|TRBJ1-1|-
TGTGCCAGCAGCCAGTTAACGCAGGGGGCGGCTTTCTTT
CASSQLTQGAAFF
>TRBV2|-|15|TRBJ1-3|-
TGTGCCAGCAACCTACAGGGCTTTACTGGAAACACCATATATTTT
CASNLQGFTGNTIYF
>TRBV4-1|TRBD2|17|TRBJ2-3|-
TGCGCCAGCAGCCAAGGCGATAGCGGGGGTTTCACAGATACGCAGTATTTT
CASSQGDSGGFTDTQYF
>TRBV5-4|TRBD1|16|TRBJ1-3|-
TGTGCCAGCAGCTCAGGGACAGTGCTCTCTGGAAACACCATATATTTT
CASSSGTVLSGNTIYF